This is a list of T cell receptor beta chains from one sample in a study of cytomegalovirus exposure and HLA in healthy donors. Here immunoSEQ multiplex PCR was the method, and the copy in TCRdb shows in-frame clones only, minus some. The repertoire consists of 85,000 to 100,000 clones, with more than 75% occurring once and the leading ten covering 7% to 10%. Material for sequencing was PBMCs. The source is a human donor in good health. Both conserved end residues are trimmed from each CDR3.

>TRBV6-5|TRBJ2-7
ASSYHRTNYEQY
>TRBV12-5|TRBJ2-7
ASGLREGAYEQY
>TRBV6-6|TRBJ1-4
ASSPTSGEKLF
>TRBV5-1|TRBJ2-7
ASSPGGAGLYEQY
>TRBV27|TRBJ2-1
ASSLAGGNEQF
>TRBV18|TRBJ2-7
ASSPNTGETYEQY
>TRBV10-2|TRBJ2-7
ATYPATGTYEQY
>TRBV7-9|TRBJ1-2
SSSSTPNGYT
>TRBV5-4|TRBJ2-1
ASSLTSGGSNEQF
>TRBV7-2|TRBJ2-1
ASTGGVYNEQF
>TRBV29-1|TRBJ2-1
SVKDRSSYNEQF
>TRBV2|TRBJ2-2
ASSSGQGTGELF
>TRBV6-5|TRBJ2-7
ASSQGSSYEQY
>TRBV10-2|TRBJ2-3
ASSQAGGWADTQY
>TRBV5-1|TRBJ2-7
ASSLGLAGDYEQY
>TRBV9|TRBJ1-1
ASSESTSGGWTEAF
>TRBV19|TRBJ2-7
ASNPGWSYEQY
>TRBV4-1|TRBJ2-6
ASSQDNSGDRVSGANVLT
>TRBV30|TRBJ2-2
AWSVSSWVTGELF
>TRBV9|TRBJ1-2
ASSDRGGGKVVGYT
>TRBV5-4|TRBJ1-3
ASSLQGFGNTIY
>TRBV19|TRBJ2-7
ASSKTGLTYEQY
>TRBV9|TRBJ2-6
ASSTPRGRNSGANVLT
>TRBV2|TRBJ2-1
ASSGQYYNEQF
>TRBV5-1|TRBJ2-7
ASSLAGTGVYEQY
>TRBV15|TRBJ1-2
ATSRGQGNGYT
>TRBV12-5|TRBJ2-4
ASGPGDVAKNIQY
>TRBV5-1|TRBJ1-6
ASSLDRVRASPLH
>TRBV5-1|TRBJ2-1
ASSFGLAGGPKLNEQF
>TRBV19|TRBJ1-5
ASSTVDRGNQPQH
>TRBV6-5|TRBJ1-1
ASTRTGNRNTEAF
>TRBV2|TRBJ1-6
ASRGGGTGYSPLH
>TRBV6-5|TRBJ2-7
ASRVTSGVYEQY
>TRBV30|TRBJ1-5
AWSSTQGGQPQH
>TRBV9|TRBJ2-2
ASSVVGVPGELF
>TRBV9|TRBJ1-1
ASSVGRVGTEAF
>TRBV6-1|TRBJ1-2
ASSERDREDNGYT
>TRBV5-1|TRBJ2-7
ASSRSGSLSYEQY
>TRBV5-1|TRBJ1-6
ASSLGLDIYNSPLH
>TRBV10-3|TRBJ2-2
AIGSFRTGSGELF
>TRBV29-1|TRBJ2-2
SVTSDTGELF
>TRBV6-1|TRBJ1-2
ASSEGTGGTYGYT
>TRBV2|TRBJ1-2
ASSEGKHNYGYT
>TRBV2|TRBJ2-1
AVPGDRGVDEQF
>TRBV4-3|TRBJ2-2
ASSKRLAGGVGELF